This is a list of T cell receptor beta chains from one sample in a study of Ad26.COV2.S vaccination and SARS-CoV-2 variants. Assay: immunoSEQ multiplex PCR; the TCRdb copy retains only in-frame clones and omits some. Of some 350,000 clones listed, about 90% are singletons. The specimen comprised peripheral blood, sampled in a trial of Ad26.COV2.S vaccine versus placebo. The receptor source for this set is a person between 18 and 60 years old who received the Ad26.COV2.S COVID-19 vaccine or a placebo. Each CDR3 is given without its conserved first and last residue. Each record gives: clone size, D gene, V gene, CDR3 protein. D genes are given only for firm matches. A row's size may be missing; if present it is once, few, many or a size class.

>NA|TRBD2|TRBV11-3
ASSSSGLAGGRSTDTQY
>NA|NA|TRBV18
ASSPSRVQETQY
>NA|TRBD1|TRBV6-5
ASSSGTGVYGYT
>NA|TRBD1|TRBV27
ASGTRDRDGYT
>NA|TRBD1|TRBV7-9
ASGTGDLKLF
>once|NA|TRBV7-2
ASSLDPGFLGYT
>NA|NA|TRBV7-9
ASSLETVYT
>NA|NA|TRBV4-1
ASSQTALNTEAF
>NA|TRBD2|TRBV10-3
AISPDGGVSYEQY
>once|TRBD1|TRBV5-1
ASSRRGTETKRGYGYT
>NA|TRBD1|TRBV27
ASSLTGGEYTEAF
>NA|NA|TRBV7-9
ASSLATGPLGEKLF
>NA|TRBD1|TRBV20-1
SASGAGQGMGNQPQH
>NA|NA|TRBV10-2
ASSEEVGTRGRYEQY
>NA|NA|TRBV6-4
ASSARGRFYSTDTQY
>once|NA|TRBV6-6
ASSPGVAEAF
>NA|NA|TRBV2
ASSVGGLTEAF
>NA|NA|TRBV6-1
ASSGPGRGNLNSPLH
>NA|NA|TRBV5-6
ASSFIQGFTEAF
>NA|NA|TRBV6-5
ASRRGERTTDTQY
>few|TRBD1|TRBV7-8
ASSFDRQGAQPQH
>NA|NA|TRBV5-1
ASSPAALDTQY
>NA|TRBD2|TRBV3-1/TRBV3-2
ASSQLAGGPRPGELF
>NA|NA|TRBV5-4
ASSSRRALETQY
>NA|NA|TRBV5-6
ASSLVGSQETQY
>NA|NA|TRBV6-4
ASSDGQGSDTQY
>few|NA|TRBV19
ARVFDQGSYGYT
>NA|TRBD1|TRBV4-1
ASSYRTGPNQPQH
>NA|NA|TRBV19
ASSSSPSSYEQY
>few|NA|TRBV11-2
ASSLARYNEQF
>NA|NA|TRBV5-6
ASSDGTYEQY
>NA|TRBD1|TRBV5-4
ASSPGGQGRAMITEAF
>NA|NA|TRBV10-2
ASSEKGGGQFGYT
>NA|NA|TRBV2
ASSGQGGKVDTQY
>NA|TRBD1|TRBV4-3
ASSQEGQGDTEAF
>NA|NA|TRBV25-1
ASSALGTEAF
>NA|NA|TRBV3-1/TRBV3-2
ASSLLGNEQF
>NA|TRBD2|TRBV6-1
ASSATPAGTPGGPYEQY
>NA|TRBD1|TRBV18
ASSLGQNQGGYT
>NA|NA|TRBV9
ASSVDPEPGLSNNEQF
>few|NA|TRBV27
ASSYLYEQY
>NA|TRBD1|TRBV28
ASHGQAIYGYT
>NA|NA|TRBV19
ASSPAGYMNTEAF
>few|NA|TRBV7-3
ASSPDWDQPQH
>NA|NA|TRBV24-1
ATGGSGNTGELF